The next 14 T cell receptor beta chains were all read from a single sample in a study of blood T cell repertoires in COVID-19. The data were produced by immunoSEQ multiplex PCR, yet TCRdb's version contains in-frame clones alone and is incomplete. The profile shows about 81,000 clones, 91% of them singletons. The sample comprised peripheral blood. The source of these receptors is a woman in her forties or fifties in a cohort sampled during active COVID-19.

The gene calls are TRBV18 and TRBJ1-5, with D unresolved. The V end lost 6 bases, the J end lost 4 bases, and 13 bases lay between the germline ends. Per the germline V gene, CDR1 is KGHSH and CDR2 is LQKENI. The CDR3 runs to 14 residues. The CDR3 nucleotides are TGTGCCAGCTCGCTGGAGAATTTAAATCAGCCCCAGCATTTT. This translates into CASSLENLNQPQHF.

The chain joins TRBV18 to TRBJ1-2; 7 nucleotides line up with TRBD1. The CDR3 has 14 amino acids. The V and J ends lost 6 bases and 3 bases, in that order; junction bases with no gene match: 7. Germline CDR1 and CDR2: KGHSH and LQKENI. The CDR3 sequence is CASSSQGSDYGYTF. The CDR3 nucleotides are TGTGCCAGCTCGTCACAGGGGTCTGACTATGGCTACACCTTC.

The V gene is TRBV11-3, the J gene TRBJ2-1, with D possibly TRBD1 on 6 matching bases. The V gene's germline CDR1 is SGHNT and CDR2 YENEEA. Trimming removed 4 bases at V and 6 bases at J, with 10 bases between. The CDR3 contains 13 residues. The CDR3 loop is CASSSGTFNEQFF. CDR3 in DNA: TGTGCCAGCAGCTCGGGGACATTCAATGAGCAGTTCTTC.

The CDR3 is CASSPEGTWQPQHF. The CDR3 region has the DNA TGCGCCAGCAGCCCAGAGGGCACATGGCAGCCCCAGCATTTT. V and J are TRBV4-1 and TRBJ1-5; D unclear. The ends were cut back, 4 bases at V and 7 bases at J, with 14 bases in the middle. CDR1 is MGHRA, CDR2 YSYEKL, per germline. The CDR3 covers 14 residues.

J is TRBJ2-4 and V is TRBV27; D uncertain. CDR3 length: 13 amino acids. CDR1 and CDR2 (germline): MNHEY, SMNVEV (reference sequence). V was shortened by 4 bases and J by 9 bases, with 13 bases between the two germline ends. CDR3 in amino acids: CASSWMGRGIQYF. Written as DNA, the CDR3 is TGTGCCAGCAGTTGGATGGGTCGAGGCATTCAGTACTTC.

This chain joins TRBV1 and TRBJ2-7; the table's D call TRBD2 went unverified against the DNA. TRBV1 is shown as a pseudogene. The CDR3 is 18 residues long. The CDR3 is CTSSQDKVAGVLPYEQYF. The CDR3 nucleotides are TGCACCAGCAGCCAAGATAAGGTAGCGGGAGTGCTCCCCTACGAGCAGTACTTC.

The CDR3 bases are TGTGCCAGCTCACCGATGGACAGGGCCACCCCGGGAGGCTACACCTTC. Translated, it gives CASSPMDRATPGGYTF. The chain uses TRBV18 and TRBJ1-2; 8 nucleotides agree with TRBD1. Germline V gene data show CDR1 as KGHSH and CDR2 as LQKENI. V lost 3 bases to trimming and J lost 8 bases; unmatched junction nucleotides: 14. CDR3 length: 16 amino acids. Filled out from reference TRBV18 and TRBJ1-2, the complete variable domain reads NAGVMQNPRHLVRRRGQEARLRCSPMKGHSHVYWYRQLPEEGLKFMVYLQKENIIDESGMPKERFSAEFPKEGPSILRIQQVVRGDSAAYFCASSPMDRATPGGYTFGSGTRLTVV.

The V and J genes are TRBV6-5 and TRBJ1-6; D gene unclear. Germline V CDR1 and CDR2: MNHEY, SVGAGI. CDR3 size: 14 residues. The ends were cut back, 4 bases at V and 10 bases at J, with 14 bases in the middle. For the CDR3, the DNA is TGTGCCAGCAGTTCTAGGCCCGCGAACTCACCCCTCCACTTT. Protein: CASSSRPANSPLHF.

The chain is built from TRBV2 and TRBJ2-7; 9 bases are shared with TRBD2. With 7 bases clipped from V and 6 bases from J, the junction kept 13 bases outside the gene matches. The CDR3 spans 15 residues. Germline V gene lookup returns CDR1 SNHLY and CDR2 FYNNEI. This CDR3 is CASTNQASGDGEQYF. The CDR3 region has the DNA TGTGCCAGCACCAATCAGGCTAGCGGGGATGGCGAGCAGTACTTC.

This clone was picked up one time. This chain connects TRBV12-3 or TRBV12-4 to TRBJ2-7; 7 bases match TRBD2. This CDR3 has 12 residues. The V segment lost 7 bases and the J segment 9 bases; nucleotides outside the gene matches: 9. The CDR3 DNA follows: TGTGCCAGCACCTCGGGGGGTCGGGGGCAGTACTTC. Its translation: CASTSGGRGQYF.

This chain joins TRBV11-2 and TRBJ1-4; D remains ambiguous. This CDR3 contains 15 residues. V was clipped by 3 bases and J by 3 bases, with 11 bases between them. Germline values: CDR1 SGHAT, CDR2 FQNNGV. This CDR3 reads CASSFYGDSNEKLFF. In DNA form, the CDR3 reads TGTGCCAGCAGCTTCTACGGGGATTCTAATGAAAAACTGTTTTTT.

This chain joins TRBV12-5 and TRBJ2-1; 8 bases are shared with TRBD1. V shed 5 bases and J 8 bases; nucleotides not matched to a gene: 17. Germline V gene sequence: CDR1 LGHNT, CDR2 FRNRAP. The CDR3 has 17 amino acids. CDR3: CASGEPRLRQGRYEQFF. The CDR3 nucleotides read TGTGCTAGTGGTGAACCCCGTTTGAGACAGGGGAGGTATGAGCAGTTCTTC.

This clone showed up just once. V usage is TRBV5-1 and J usage is TRBJ2-7; 7 positions agree with TRBD1. In germline, CDR1 is SGHRS, CDR2 YFSETQ. There are 13 residues in the CDR3. V trimming: 3 bases; J trimming: 2 bases; junction bases outside the gene matches: 2. The CDR3 DNA reads TGCGCCAGCAGCTCTCAGGGGGCCTACGAGCAGTACTTC. It codes for CASSSQGAYEQYF.

The rearrangement uses TRBV6-6 and TRBJ2-5, with a weak D call TRBD1 (7 bases). The CDR3 loop spans 16 amino acids. The V gene lost 5 bases and the J gene lost 5 bases, with 21 bases spanning the gap. Per the germline V gene, CDR1 is MNHNY and CDR2 is SVGAGI (reference sequence). This CDR3 is CASSRRQGGRGETQYF. The CDR3, as DNA: TGTGCCAGCAGTCGAAGACAGGGAGGAAGAGGGGAGACCCAGTACTTC.